Listed below are T cell receptor beta chains from one sample, sequenced in a study of blood T cell repertoires in COVID-19. Using immunoSEQ multiplex PCR, the repertoire was profiled, and TCRdb retains in-frame clones only, with some absent. Of about 350,000 clones listed, approximately 86% are singletons. Specimen: peripheral blood. Every receptor here comes from a woman aged 55-75 years with COVID-19, enrolled during active disease. CDR3s include the opening cysteine and the closing phenylalanine or tryptophan. Fields, in order: V gene, J gene, clone size, D gene, CDR3 protein, CDR3 DNA. A D gene is named only where the DNA matches it firmly. Size tells how often a clone was seen (once, few, many) or the class of an expanded clone, and some rows leave it out.

>TRBV30|TRBJ1-2|NA|TRBD1
CAWSGGTGDGYTF
TGTGCCTGGAGTGGAGGGACAGGGGATGGCTACACCTTC
>TRBV3-1/TRBV3-2|TRBJ2-5|NA|TRBD1
CASSQATGQQETQYF
TGTGCCAGCAGCCAAGCCACGGGACAGCAAGAGACCCAGTACTTC
>TRBV14|TRBJ1-6|NA|TRBD1
CASSQGWTGPLSPLHF
TGTGCCAGCAGCCAAGGATGGACAGGGCCCCTTTCACCCCTCCACTTT
>TRBV18|TRBJ1-2|once|TRBD1
CASSPGQGMEGYTF
TGTGCCAGCTCACCGGGACAGGGGATGGAGGGCTACACCTTC
>TRBV30|TRBJ1-4|NA|TRBD1
CAWSGDRAATNEKLFF
TGTGCCTGGAGTGGGGACAGAGCTGCAACTAATGAAAAACTGTTTTTT
>TRBV25-1|TRBJ1-2|few|TRBD1
CASTLSGTGVEGYTF
TGTGCCAGCACCCTTTCAGGGACAGGGGTTGAAGGCTACACCTTC
>TRBV2|TRBJ2-1|few|TRBD1
CASTAQGAYNEQFF
TGTGCCAGCACAGCACAGGGGGCCTACAATGAGCAGTTCTTC
>TRBV11-2|TRBJ1-2|NA|NA
CASSSPGYGYTF
TGTGCCAGCAGCTCCCCCGGTTATGGCTACACCTTC
>TRBV29-1|TRBJ2-5|NA|TRBD2
CSVSGGAGETQYF
TGCAGCGTTTCCGGGGGGGCCGGAGAGACCCAGTACTTC
>TRBV18|TRBJ1-2|NA|TRBD1
CASRYGTADSRGYTF
TGTGCCAGCCGGTACGGGACAGCCGACTCGAGGGGCTACACCTTC
>TRBV25-1|TRBJ2-7|NA|TRBD1
CASSDLRDRSNEQYF
TGTGCCAGCAGTGATCTCCGGGACAGGTCAAACGAGCAGTACTTC
>TRBV6-6|TRBJ1-3|NA|NA
CASSYLTAGNTIYF
TGTGCCAGCAGTTATTTGACAGCTGGAAACACCATATATTTT
>TRBV4-1|TRBJ1-2|NA|TRBD1
CASSQKIQGTGTPYGYTF
TGCGCCAGCAGCCAAAAGATCCAGGGGACAGGGACACCTTATGGCTACACCTTC
>TRBV2|TRBJ1-2|NA|NA
CASSDSSPRNGYTF
TGTGCCAGCAGTGATAGTAGTCCCCGCAATGGCTACACCTTC
>TRBV3-1/TRBV3-2|TRBJ2-2|NA|NA
CASSQDWGDTGELFF
TGTGCCAGCAGCCAAGATTGGGGGGACACCGGGGAGCTGTTTTTT
>TRBV27|TRBJ1-6|NA|TRBD1
CASRNQGARGSPLHF
TGTGCCAGCAGAAATCAGGGGGCGAGGGGTTCACCCCTCCACTTT
>TRBV19|TRBJ1-2|NA|NA
CASTSGGAGYGYTF
TGTGCCAGTACCTCGGGGGGGGCCGGCTATGGCTACACCTTC
>TRBV5-1|TRBJ2-7|once|NA
CASSPGTPDYEQYF
TGCGCCAGCAGCCCCGGGACACCGGATTACGAGCAGTACTTC
>TRBV5-1|TRBJ2-5|once|TRBD2
CASSFGTSGRKRGETQYF
TGCGCCAGCAGCTTCGGGACTAGCGGGAGAAAAAGGGGAGAGACCCAGTACTTC
>TRBV15|TRBJ1-1|NA|TRBD1
CATSRGRGLDTEAFF
TGTGCCACCAGCAGGGGCAGGGGGCTAGACACTGAAGCTTTCTTT
>TRBV7-9|TRBJ1-2|NA|NA
CASMALTNYGYTF
TGTGCCAGCATGGCTCTGACTAACTATGGCTACACCTTC
>TRBV29-1|TRBJ1-1|NA|NA
CSVNKDRTIFEAFF
TGCAGCGTGAATAAGGACAGAACCATTTTTGAAGCTTTCTTT
>TRBV4-2|TRBJ2-2|few|TRBD2
CASSQEASGGAYTGELFF
TGTGCCAGCAGCCAAGAAGCTAGCGGGGGGGCCTACACCGGGGAGCTGTTTTTT
>TRBV4-2|TRBJ1-5|NA|NA
CASSQGWEGNQPQHF
TGTGCCAGCAGCCAGGGATGGGAGGGCAATCAGCCCCAGCATTTT
>TRBV11-3|TRBJ1-1|NA|NA
CASSLGLLVGTEAFF
TGTGCCAGCAGCTTGGGACTACTCGTGGGCACTGAAGCTTTCTTT
>TRBV4-2|TRBJ2-1|NA|TRBD2
CASSPLLAGVQFF
TGTGCCAGCAGCCCGCTGCTAGCGGGGGTCCAGTTCTTC
>TRBV11-2|TRBJ1-4|once|TRBD1
CASSTGTGAEKLFF
TGTGCCAGCAGCACCGGGACAGGGGCTGAAAAACTGTTTTTT
>TRBV7-9|TRBJ1-5|NA|TRBD1
CASSLAAGGVYGNQPQHF
TGTGCCAGCAGCTTAGCGGCAGGGGGCGTTTATGGCAATCAGCCCCAGCATTTT
>TRBV5-4|TRBJ1-4|NA|TRBD1
CASSFGQGDEKLFF
TGTGCCAGCAGCTTCGGACAGGGGGATGAAAAACTGTTTTTT
>TRBV12-3/TRBV12-4|TRBJ1-1|NA|TRBD1
CASSYYRGTEAFF
TGTGCCAGCAGCTACTACAGGGGAACTGAAGCTTTCTTT
>TRBV5-1|TRBJ1-6|NA|NA
CASSLDRSNSPLHF
TGCGCCAGCAGCTTGGACAGGTCGAATTCACCCCTCCACTTT
>TRBV6-5|TRBJ1-6|NA|NA
CASRSRQKYNSPLHF
TGTGCCAGCAGGTCACGACAGAAATATAATTCACCCCTCCACTTT
>TRBV27|TRBJ1-1|NA|NA
CASSPPQGLNTEAFF
TGTGCCAGCAGTCCACCGCAGGGTTTGAACACTGAAGCTTTCTTT
>TRBV5-1|TRBJ1-6|NA|TRBD1
CASSPLDRDNSPLHF
TGCGCCAGCAGCCCACTAGACAGGGATAATTCACCCCTCCACTTT
>TRBV2|TRBJ1-5|NA|NA
CASSEFRASRQPQHF
TGTGCCAGCAGTGAATTCAGGGCAAGTAGACAGCCCCAGCATTTT
>TRBV30|TRBJ1-3|NA|NA
CAWRIAVLNRDTIYF
TGTGCCTGGAGAATAGCTGTCCTAAACCGGGACACCATATATTTT
>TRBV2|TRBJ2-3|NA|TRBD1
CASMPGQRTDTQYF
TGTGCCAGCATGCCGGGACAGAGGACAGATACGCAGTATTTT
>TRBV10-3|TRBJ1-5|NA|NA
CAISDWTDLASNQPQHF
TGTGCCATCAGTGATTGGACAGACCTCGCTAGCAATCAGCCCCAGCATTTT
>TRBV11-3|TRBJ2-5|NA|NA
CASSLALSGLQETQYF
TGTGCCAGCAGCTTAGCTTTGTCAGGCCTACAAGAGACCCAGTACTTC